These T cell receptor beta chains were read from a single sample in a study of blood T cells in healthy people across ages. TCRdb ran MiXCR on the 5' RACE reads and lists one entry per CDR3 protein. The sample consists of 780,000 or so distinct CDR3 sequences, about 56% of them appearing once. Sample: blood. The receptors originated from a man aged 40-50 years in good health. Each CDR3 is given with its conserved first and last residue. D genes are given only for firm matches. Expanded clones are given a class, and other clones once, few, many or no size at all.

>TRBJ2-3|NA|NA|TRBV6-1
CATTQQTSSDTQYF
TGTGCCACCACGCAGCAGACTTCCTCAGATACGCAGTATTTT
>TRBJ2-1|NA|NA|TRBV7-9
CASSGIWEDEQFF
TGTGCCAGCAGTGGTATATGGGAGGATGAGCAGTTCTTC
>TRBJ2-7|NA|NA|TRBV5-6
CASSSPRATYEQYF
TGTGCCAGCAGCTCGCCGCGGGCTACATACGAGCAGTACTTC
>TRBJ1-6|TRBD1|few|TRBV25-1
CASGSQGTNSPLHF
TGTGCCAGCGGATCACAGGGGACCAATTCACCCCTCCACTTT
>TRBJ2-1|TRBD2|few|TRBV7-2
CASSPGGSVVREQFF
TGTGCCAGCAGCCCGGGGGGGTCGGTTGTTCGTGAGCAGTTCTTC
>TRBJ2-5|NA|NA|TRBV7-9
CASSFIRDGETQYF
TGTGCCAGCAGCTTCATACGTGACGGGGAGACCCAGTACTTC
>TRBJ2-7|NA|NA|TRBV28
CASSLNRSGFYEQYF
TGTGCCAGCAGTTTAAATCGTAGCGGTTTCTACGAGCAGTACTTC
>TRBJ2-7|NA|NA|TRBV5-1
CASSLDTSKQYF
TGCGCCAGCAGCTTGGACACGAGCAAGCAGTACTTC
>TRBJ2-3|NA|few|TRBV2
CASRETSAQYF
TGTGCCAGTCGAGAGACTAGTGCGCAGTATTTT
>TRBJ2-5|TRBD1|NA|TRBV7-3
CASSPSDREVPQYF
TGTGCCAGCAGCCCCTCAGACAGGGAAGTTCCCCAGTACTTC
>TRBJ2-1|TRBD1|few|TRBV28
CASSFPGQGIWEQFF
TGTGCCAGCAGTTTCCCCGGACAGGGAATTTGGGAGCAGTTCTTC
>TRBJ2-7|TRBD1|NA|TRBV20-1
CSAGQGAYEQYF
TGCAGTGCTGGACAGGGGGCCTACGAGCAGTACTTC
>TRBJ2-3|NA|NA|TRBV27
CASSLWGTKITDTQYF
TGTGCCAGCAGTTTATGGGGGACCAAGATCACAGATACGCAGTATTTT
>TRBJ2-1|TRBD2|NA|TRBV20-1
CSATPAGSSYNEQFF
TGCAGTGCTACCCCAGCGGGGAGCTCCTACAATGAGCAGTTCTTC
>TRBJ2-7|NA|few|TRBV6-6
CASTRSGDEQYF
TGTGCCAGCACCCGTTCAGGAGACGAGCAGTACTTC
>TRBJ2-7|TRBD1|NA|TRBV10-3
CAIRRTGGPYEQYF
TGTGCCATCCGACGGACAGGGGGCCCGTACGAGCAGTACTTC
>TRBJ2-1|NA|NA|TRBV9
CASSVQGIDEQFF
TGTGCCAGCAGCGTCCAGGGAATCGATGAGCAGTTCTTC
>TRBJ1-1|NA|NA|TRBV12-3/TRBV12-4
CASSSMLVMNTEAFF
TGTGCCAGCAGTTCTATGCTAGTGATGAACACTGAAGCTTTCTTT
>TRBJ2-5|TRBD2|NA|TRBV7-2
CASSLSSSGGGETQYF
TGTGCCAGCAGCTTGTCTTCTAGCGGAGGAGGCGAGACCCAGTACTTC
>TRBJ2-1|TRBD2|NA|TRBV20-1
CSAVQIQLAGTPNEQFF
TGCAGTGCTGTACAAATCCAACTAGCGGGGACCCCCAATGAGCAGTTCTTC
>TRBJ1-1|TRBD1|NA|TRBV12-3/TRBV12-4
CASSLKQGTEAFF
TGTGCCAGCAGTCTGAAACAGGGGACTGAAGCTTTCTTT
>TRBJ2-7|NA|few|TRBV27
CASSVLAGAGEQYF
TGTGCCAGCAGTGTACTAGCTGGGGCAGGGGAGCAGTACTTC
>TRBJ2-7|NA|NA|TRBV6-1
CASSEGRQGFYEQYF
TGTGCCAGCAGTGAAGGGCGGCAGGGTTTCTACGAGCAATACTTC
>TRBJ1-5|NA|NA|TRBV6-1
CASSDQVYNQPQHF
TGTGCCAGCAGCGACCAGGTTTACAATCAGCCCCAGCATTTT